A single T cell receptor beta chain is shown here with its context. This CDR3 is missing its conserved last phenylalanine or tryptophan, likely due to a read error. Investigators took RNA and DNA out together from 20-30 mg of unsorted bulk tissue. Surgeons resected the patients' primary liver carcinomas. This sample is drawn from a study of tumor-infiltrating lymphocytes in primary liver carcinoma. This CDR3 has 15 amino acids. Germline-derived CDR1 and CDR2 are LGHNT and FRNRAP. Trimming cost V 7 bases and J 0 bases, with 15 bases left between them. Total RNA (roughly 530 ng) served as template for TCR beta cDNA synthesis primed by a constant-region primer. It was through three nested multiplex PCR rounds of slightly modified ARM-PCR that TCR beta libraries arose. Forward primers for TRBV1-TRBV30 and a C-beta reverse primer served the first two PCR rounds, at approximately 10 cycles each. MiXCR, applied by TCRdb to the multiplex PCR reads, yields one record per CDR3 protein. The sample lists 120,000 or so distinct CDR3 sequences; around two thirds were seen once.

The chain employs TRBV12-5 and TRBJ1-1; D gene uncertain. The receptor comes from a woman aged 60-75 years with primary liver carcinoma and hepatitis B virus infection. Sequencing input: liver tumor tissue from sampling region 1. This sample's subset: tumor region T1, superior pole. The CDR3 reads CASALRPNMNTEAFS. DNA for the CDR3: TGTGCTAGTGCTTTACGGCCTAACATGAACACTGAAGCTTTCTCT.